In this sample, the clone carrying this T cell receptor beta chain turned up once. Time point indicated: blood 4 weeks post-SBRT, at nephrectomy. The treatment denotes: 15 Gy SBRT to primary tumor, nephrectomy 4 weeks later. Germline CDR1 MGHRA, CDR2 YSYEKL. The CDR3 extends over 16 amino acids. V lost 0 bases and J lost 0, with 10 bases in between. TCRdb's copy holds only in-frame clones and misses some; the assay was immunoSEQ multiplex PCR. The data hold 97,000 or so clones, with roughly 88% observed a single time. This sample is part of a study of radiation and T cells in renal cell carcinoma. This rearrangement joins TRBV4-1 to TRBJ2-3; no clear D. Sample: blood, taken from a patient whose treatment included radiotherapy and nephrectomy. This receptor was identified in a man aged 60 to 75 with renal cell carcinoma. DNA of the CDR3: TGCGCCAGCAGCCAAGATTCTGGATTCAGCACAGATACGCAGTATTTT. Protein: CASSQDSGFSTDTQYF.